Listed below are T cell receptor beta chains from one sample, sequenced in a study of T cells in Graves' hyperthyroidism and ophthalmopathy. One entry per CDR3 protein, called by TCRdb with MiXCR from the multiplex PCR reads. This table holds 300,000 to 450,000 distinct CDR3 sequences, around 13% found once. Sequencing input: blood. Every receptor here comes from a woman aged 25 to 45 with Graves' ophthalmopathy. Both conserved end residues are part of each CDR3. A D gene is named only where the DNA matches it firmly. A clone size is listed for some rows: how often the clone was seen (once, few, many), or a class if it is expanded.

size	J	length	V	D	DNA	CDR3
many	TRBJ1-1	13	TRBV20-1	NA	TGCAGTGCTAATCGGGACGCCAATGCTGAAGCTTTCTTT	CSANRDANAEAFF
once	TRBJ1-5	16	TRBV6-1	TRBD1	TGTGCCAGCAGGGAGATTTCCGGGACAGGGAATCAGCCCCAGCATTTT	CASREISGTGNQPQHF
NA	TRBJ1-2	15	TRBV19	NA	TGTGCCAGTAGTCATCAGGTAGGGCGGAACTATGGCTACACCTTC	CASSHQVGRNYGYTF
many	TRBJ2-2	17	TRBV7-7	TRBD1	TGTGCTAGCAGCTTACCCCCGACCGGGACAGGGGGCTGGGAGCTGTTTTTT	CASSLPPTGTGGWELFF
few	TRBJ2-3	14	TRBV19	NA	TGTGCCAGTAGTATGACGGCTAGCACAGATACGCAGTATTTT	CASSMTASTDTQYF
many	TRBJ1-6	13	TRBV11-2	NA	TGTGCCAGCAGCTTCGACCGTCGGGCACCCCTCCACTTT	CASSFDRRAPLHF
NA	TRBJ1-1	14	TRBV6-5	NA	TGTGCCAGCAGTTACGAACAGGGAGGGACTGAAGCTTTCTTT	CASSYEQGGTEAFF
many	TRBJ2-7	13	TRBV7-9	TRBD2	TGTGCCAGCAGCCGTGGGGGGGAAAACGAGCAGTACTTC	CASSRGGENEQYF
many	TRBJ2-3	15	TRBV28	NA	TGTGCCAGCAGTTTCGGGGCTGTTTTTGGCGATACGCAGTATTTT	CASSFGAVFGDTQYF
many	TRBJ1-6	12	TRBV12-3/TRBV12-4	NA	TGTGCCAGCACCATGCTCGCTTCACCCCTCCACTTT	CASTMLASPLHF
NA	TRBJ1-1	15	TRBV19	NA	TGTGCCAGTAGTACCAGTGCAGGGATAAACACTGAAGCTTTCTTT	CASSTSAGINTEAFF
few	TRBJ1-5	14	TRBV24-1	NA	TGTGCCACCAGTAGCGAGGGAGGCAATCAGCCCCAGCATTTT	CATSSEGGNQPQHF
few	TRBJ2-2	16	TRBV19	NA	TGTGCCAGTAGTACCCGACAGGTATTGGGGACCGGGGAGCTGTTTTTT	CASSTRQVLGTGELFF
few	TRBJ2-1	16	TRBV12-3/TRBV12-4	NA	TGTGCCAGCAGTCCACACTGGGGCGGCTCCTACAATGAGCAGTTCTTC	CASSPHWGGSYNEQFF
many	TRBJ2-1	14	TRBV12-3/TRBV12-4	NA	TGTGCCAGCAGGCCACAGGGTCTTCGCGATGAGCAGTTCTTC	CASRPQGLRDEQFF
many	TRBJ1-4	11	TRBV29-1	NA	TGCAGCGTTGGGACACCAAAAAAACTGTTTTTT	CSVGTPKKLFF
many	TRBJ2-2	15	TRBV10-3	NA	TGTGCCATCAGTGAGAGGGGCACGAACACCGGGGAGCTGTTTTTT	CAISERGTNTGELFF
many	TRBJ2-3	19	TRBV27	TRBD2	TGTGCCATCCTTAGCGGGGGGGCCCTCCGGGCGTGGAACACAGATACGCAGTATTTT	CAILSGGALRAWNTDTQYF
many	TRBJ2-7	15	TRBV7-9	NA	TGTGCCAGCAGCCGATACTCGACCTCCTCCTACGAGCAGTACTTC	CASSRYSTSSYEQYF
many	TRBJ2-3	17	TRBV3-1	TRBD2	TGTGCCAGCAGCCAAGAATCGTCGCGGGGACTAACAGATACGCAGTATTTT	CASSQESSRGLTDTQYF
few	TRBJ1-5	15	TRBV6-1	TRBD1	TGTGCCAGCAGCCCAAGCCGTACAGGGGGCCTCCCCCAGCATTTT	CASSPSRTGGLPQHF
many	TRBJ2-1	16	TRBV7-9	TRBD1	TGTGCCAGCAGCTTAAGGGGGCCTAACTTCCACAATGAGCAGTTCTTC	CASSLRGPNFHNEQFF
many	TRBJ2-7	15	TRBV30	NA	TGTGCCTGGAATCCCATCACGGGGAAATTTAACGAGCAGTACTTC	CAWNPITGKFNEQYF
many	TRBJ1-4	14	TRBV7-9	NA	TGTGCCAGCAGCTTAGGTTCGACGGATGAAAAACTGTTTTTT	CASSLGSTDEKLFF
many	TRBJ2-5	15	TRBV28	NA	TGTGCCAGCAAGAGGTTGGCGGGGGCCGCGGAGACCCAGTACTTC	CASKRLAGAAETQYF
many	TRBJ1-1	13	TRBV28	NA	TGTGCCAGCAGAGGTACGGGGCTCTCTGAAGCTTTCTTT	CASRGTGLSEAFF
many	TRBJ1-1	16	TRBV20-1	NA	TGCAGTGCTCCCGCATCGGGTGAGGGTTGGGGCACTGAAGCTTTCTTT	CSAPASGEGWGTEAFF
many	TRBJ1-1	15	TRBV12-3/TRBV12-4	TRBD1	TGTGCCAGCAGCCGACAGGGAGGGATGAACACTGAAGCTTTCTTT	CASSRQGGMNTEAFF
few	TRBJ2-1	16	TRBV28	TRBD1	TGTGCCAGCAGTGGGGCCGGACAGGGGATTTATAATGAGCAGTTCTTC	CASSGAGQGIYNEQFF